The sequence of this T cell receptor beta chain was determined in a study of blood T cell repertoires in COVID-19. For the study at large: The cDNA or gDNA used as material had been derived from T cells, B-cell-depleted T cells, or PBMCs.

As handled by the study authors: The authors estimated nucleated cell counts from reference gene primer amplification. Only in-frame clones appear in the TCRdb table, and some are missing; sequencing was by immunoSEQ multiplex PCR. The D gene and trimming were derived from the DNA, and the V and J assignments and clone size from that table. The table has more than 100,000 clones, 79% seen once. Trimming pared 3 bases from V and 8 bases from J, leaving 11 bases between. Germline V gives CDR1 MNHEY, CDR2 SVGEGT. The CDR3 consists of 14 residues. The receptor's source is a woman aged 80 or older with acute or convalescent COVID-19. This chain joins TRBV6-2 or TRBV6-3 and TRBJ1-6, with unresolved D. The sequenced sample was peripheral blood. CDR3 DNA: TGTGCCAGCAGTTATACCGGGGAAGATTCACCCCTCCACTTT. This codes for CASSYTGEDSPLHF.